The 20 T cell receptor beta chains presented below share a single source sample, sequenced in a study of T cells in Graves' hyperthyroidism and ophthalmopathy (dated by TCRdb to the late 2010s). The library was produced with multiplex PCR. For sequencing, an Illumina HiSeq 2000 was employed. TCR beta CDR3 regions were amplified from RNA transcripts. For the first round of RT-PCR on the TCR CDR3, the HTBI primer set was used together with the Qiagen OneStep RT-PCR kit. TCRdb's own reprocessing of the public reads used fastp at Q25 and MiXCR and kept productive beta chains. All rows with the same CDR3 protein become a single entry with the most common DNA and genes. The sample table lists about 96,000 distinct CDR3 sequences, approximately 56% of them with a count of one. Less than 30% of the sample rests with the top ten. The sequenced sample consisted of blood. These receptors were taken from a woman aged 40-49 years with Graves' hyperthyroidism.

The sample holds a few counts of this clonotype. J is TRBJ2-7 and V is TRBV20-1; 9 bases map to TRBD1. Losses at the gene ends were 2 bases for V and 3 bases for J; bases not matched to a gene: 8. This CDR3 is built from 15 residues. CDR1 is DFQATT, CDR2 SNEGSKA, per germline (reference sequence). The CDR3 region has the DNA TGCAGTGCTAGATCTTCCGGGACAGGGTTCTACGAGCAGTACTTC. Amino acids: CSARSSGTGFYEQYF.

This chain links TRBV25-1 with TRBJ1-1, with D possibly being TRBD1 (6 bases). Germline V gives CDR1 MGHDK, CDR2 SYGVNS. Trimming left V 6 bases short and J 4 bases short, with 18 bases between. This CDR3 is built from 15 residues. As DNA, the CDR3 is TGTGCCAGCAGGGGGGCAGGGCAATCAGGCACTGAAGCTTTCTTT. It translates to CASRGAGQSGTEAFF.

The J gene is TRBJ1-1, the V gene TRBV30; possibly TRBD1 for D (6 bases). This CDR3 spans 11 amino acids. V gave up 2 bases and J gave up 14 bases, with 15 bases separating them. Germline V lookup: CDR1 GTSNPN, CDR2 SVGIG (reference sequence). The CDR3 spells CAWSSGVRAFF. The CDR3 nucleotides read TGTGCCTGGAGTTCAGGGGTTAGGGCGTTCTTT.

As for this clonotype: The junction departs from germline at one end; a sequencing error may be responsible. The chain recombines TRBV5-1 with TRBJ1-4; 8 nucleotides agree with TRBD1. The CDR3 has 14 amino acids. Germline V lookup: CDR1 SGHRS, CDR2 YFSETQ. The CDR3 loop is CASSCGTGRVKPFF. In nucleotides, the CDR3 is TGCGCCAGCAGCTGCGGGACAGGACGGGTAAAACCGTTTTTT.

This clonotype was seen a handful of times. The chain combines TRBV6-6 with TRBJ1-5; D is uncertain. V lost 9 bases and J 0 bases, leaving 12 bases between the germline ends. The germline CDR1 and CDR2 sequences are MNHNY and SVGAGI (reference sequence). CDR3 size: 14 residues. Here the CDR3 reads CASRTDYSNQPQHF. In DNA form, the CDR3 reads TGTGCCAGTAGAACAGACTATAGCAATCAGCCCCAGCATTTT.

This clonotype came up many times. This chain uses TRBV4-1 with TRBJ2-7, with D perhaps matching TRBD2 (6 bases). Trimming took off 0 bases at V and 2 bases at J, with 11 bases between the two ends. The length of the CDR3 is 15 residues. The V gene's germline CDR1 is MGHRA and CDR2 YSYEKL. The CDR3 spells CASSQESRGTYEQYF. CDR3 coding DNA: TGCGCCAGCAGCCAAGAGTCCCGGGGGACCTACGAGCAGTACTTC.

About this clonotype: A much more abundant neighbour one base away suggests this may be a read error. V usage is TRBV7-2 and J usage is TRBJ2-2; 7 bases are a match to TRBD1. Germline CDR1 is SGHTA and CDR2 is FQGNSA. V shed 4 bases, J shed 1 base, and the junction held 0 bases outside the gene matches. The CDR3 spans 14 residues. This CDR3 is CASSYRGNTGELFF. The CDR3 DNA sequence: TGTGCCAGCAGCTACAGGGGGAACACCGGGGAGCTGTTTTTT.

This clonotype was counted many times. V gene TRBV7-6 combines with J gene TRBJ2-7, with D possibly TRBD2 on 5 matching bases. CDR3 size: 15 residues. V was shortened by 1 base and J by 0 bases, with 10 bases between the two germline ends. Germline CDR1 and CDR2: SGHVS and FNYEAQ. CDR3 sequence: CASSLGVGSSYEQYF. The DNA of the CDR3 is TGTGCCAGCAGCTTAGGTGTGGGGAGCTCCTACGAGCAGTACTTC. Complete variable domain (other parts from reference TRBV7-6 and TRBJ2-7): GAGVSQSPRYKVTKRGQDVALRCDPISGHVSLYWYRQALGQGPEFLTYFNYEAQQDKSGLPNDRFSAERPEGSISTLTIQRTEQRDSAMYRCASSLGVGSSYEQYFGPGTRLTVT.

V and J are TRBV25-1 and TRBJ1-3, with D possibly TRBD1 on 6 matching bases. The CDR3 is made up of 12 amino acids. CDR1 and CDR2 (germline): MGHDK, SYGVNS. The CDR3, as DNA: TGTGCTGCCGGGACAACCAGAAACACCATATATTTT. It specifies CAAGTTRNTIYF.

This clonotype has only a few counts. The rearrangement links TRBV20-1 to TRBJ1-6; D ambiguous. This CDR3 has 11 residues. Germline CDR1 is DFQATT and CDR2 is SNEGSKA (reference sequence). The ends were cut back, 1 base at V and 10 bases at J, with 5 bases in the middle. CDR3 in amino acids: CSARVGSPLHF. The CDR3 nucleotides are TGCAGTGCTAGAGTAGGATCACCCCTCCACTTT.

The chain combines TRBV29-1 with TRBJ1-1, with D unresolved. The germline V and J ends were trimmed by 8 bases and 3 bases, with 13 bases remaining between them. This CDR3 has 12 residues. Germline V gives CDR1 SQVTM, CDR2 ANQGSEA. This CDR3 reads CSFLAGDTEAFF. Written as DNA, the CDR3 is TGCAGCTTCCTGGCAGGAGACACTGAAGCTTTCTTT.

CDR3 region: CASSSPGTGGGDQETQYF. The CDR3 nucleotides are TGTGCCAGCAGCTCCCCCGGGACAGGGGGAGGAGATCAAGAGACCCAGTACTTC. The V call is TRBV7-9, the J call TRBJ2-5; 11 bases map to TRBD1. CDR1 is SEHNR, CDR2 FQNEAQ, per germline (reference sequence). This CDR3 has 18 residues. V trimming: 4 bases; J trimming: 2 bases; junction bases outside the gene matches: 12.

The J gene is TRBJ2-5, the V gene TRBV6-1; D tentatively fits TRBD1 or TRBD2 (5 bases each). The CDR3 runs to 13 residues. Trimming cost V 6 bases and J 4 bases, with 12 bases left between them. Per germline, CDR1 MNHNS and CDR2 SASEGT. DNA of the CDR3: TGTGCCAGCAGCCCAGAGGGGCTAGAGACCCAGTACTTC. It codes for CASSPEGLETQYF.

This clonotype was picked up many times. V and J are TRBV27 and TRBJ2-7; weak D call: TRBD2 (6 bases). The CDR3 is 14 residues long. Germline lookup yields CDR1 MNHEY and CDR2 SMNVEV (reference sequence). V was clipped by 3 bases and J by 4 bases, with 13 bases between them. The CDR3 region is CASSFDTRGYEQYF. CDR3 DNA sequence: TGTGCCAGCAGTTTTGACACCCGGGGGTACGAGCAGTACTTC.

A note on this clonotype: A much bigger clone sits one base away, suggesting this may be a read error. The chain is built from TRBV7-2 and TRBJ1-5; no reliable D call. The CDR3 has 15 amino acids. The germline CDR1 and CDR2 sequences are SGHTA and FQGNSA. CDR3 sequence (DNA): TGTGCCAGCAGCTTAGATCCTTATAGCAATCGGCCCCAGCATTTT. As protein: CASSLDPYSNRPQHF.

This clonotype was recorded many times. The chain is built from TRBV6-6 and TRBJ1-6, with 8 bases lining up with TRBD1. V lost 2 bases and J lost 10; bases outside the gene matches: 7. Looked up from germline, CDR1 is MNHNY and CDR2 is SVGAGI (reference sequence). The CDR3 consists of 15 residues. Here the CDR3 reads CASSYPTGDESPLHF. CDR3 coding DNA: TGTGCCAGCAGTTACCCGACAGGGGACGAGTCACCCCTCCACTTT.

This clonotype has just one count. This chain links TRBV7-2 with TRBJ1-1; D call uncertain. This CDR3 comprises 15 residues. The V gene lost 5 bases and the J gene lost 0 bases, with 13 bases spanning the gap. CDR1 and CDR2 (germline): SGHTA, FQGNSA. The CDR3 loop reads CASSRVPRVNTEAFF. In DNA, the CDR3 is TGTGCCAGCAGCCGGGTACCGCGGGTGAACACTGAAGCTTTCTTT.

This clonotype was counted many times. The chain has TRBV15 and TRBJ1-5; 7 bases map to TRBD1. This CDR3 has 13 amino acids. V lost 9 bases and J lost 0; bases outside the gene matches: 2. Germline CDR1 is LNHNV and CDR2 is YYDKDF (reference sequence). DNA for the CDR3: TGTGCCACGAACAGGGGTAGCAATCAGCCCCAGCATTTT. Its protein is CATNRGSNQPQHF.

The chain has TRBV7-9 and TRBJ2-6, with 7 bases matching TRBD1. V lost 5 bases, J lost 2 bases, and 3 bases stayed unmatched. This CDR3 spans 15 amino acids. Germline lookup yields CDR1 SEHNR and CDR2 FQNEAQ (reference sequence). The DNA of the CDR3 is TGTGCCAGCAGCCGACAGGGCGCTGGGGCCAACGTCCTGACTTTC. Its translation: CASSRQGAGANVLTF.

This clonotype appeared many times. The rearrangement uses TRBV20-1 and TRBJ2-5, with D possibly being TRBD1 or TRBD2 (6 bases each). Germline V gene sequence: CDR1 DFQATT, CDR2 SNEGSKA (reference sequence). Trimming removed 6 bases at V and 4 bases at J, with 21 bases between. The CDR3 loop spans 15 amino acids. In nucleotides, the CDR3 is TGCAGTGCCCCTACTTCGAGGGGGGTAGGAGAGACCCAGTACTTC. This translates into CSAPTSRGVGETQYF.